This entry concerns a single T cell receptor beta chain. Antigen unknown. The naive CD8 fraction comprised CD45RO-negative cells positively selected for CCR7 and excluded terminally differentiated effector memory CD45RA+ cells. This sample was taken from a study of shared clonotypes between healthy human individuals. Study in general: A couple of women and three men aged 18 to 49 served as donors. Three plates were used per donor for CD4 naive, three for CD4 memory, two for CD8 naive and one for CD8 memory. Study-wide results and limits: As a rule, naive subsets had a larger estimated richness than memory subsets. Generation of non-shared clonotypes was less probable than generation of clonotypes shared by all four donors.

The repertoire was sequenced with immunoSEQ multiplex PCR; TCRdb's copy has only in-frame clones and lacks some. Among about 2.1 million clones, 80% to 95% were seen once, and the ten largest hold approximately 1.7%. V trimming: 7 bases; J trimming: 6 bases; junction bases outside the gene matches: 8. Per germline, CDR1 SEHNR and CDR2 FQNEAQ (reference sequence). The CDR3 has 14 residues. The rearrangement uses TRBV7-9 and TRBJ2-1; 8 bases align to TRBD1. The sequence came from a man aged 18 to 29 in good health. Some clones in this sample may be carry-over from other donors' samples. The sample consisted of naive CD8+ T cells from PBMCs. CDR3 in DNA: TGTGCCAGCATCATCGACAGGGGCAGCAATGAGCAGTTCTTC. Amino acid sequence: CASIIDRGSNEQFF. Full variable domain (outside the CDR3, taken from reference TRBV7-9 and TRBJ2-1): DTGVSQNPRHKITKRGQNVTFRCDPISEHNRLYWYRQTLGQGPEFLTYFQNEAQLEKSRLLSDRFSAERPKGSFSTLEIQRTEQGDSAMYLCASIIDRGSNEQFFGPGTRLTVL.